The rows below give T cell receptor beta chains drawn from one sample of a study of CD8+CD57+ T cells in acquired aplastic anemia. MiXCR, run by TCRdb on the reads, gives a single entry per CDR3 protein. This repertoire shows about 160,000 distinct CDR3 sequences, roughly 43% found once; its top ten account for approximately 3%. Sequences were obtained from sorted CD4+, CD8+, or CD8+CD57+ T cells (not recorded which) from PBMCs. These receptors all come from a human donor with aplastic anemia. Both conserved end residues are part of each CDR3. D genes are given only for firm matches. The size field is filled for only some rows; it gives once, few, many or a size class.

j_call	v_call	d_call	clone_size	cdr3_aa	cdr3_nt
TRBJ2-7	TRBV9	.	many	CASSVRDVGGEQYF	TGTGCCAGCAGCGTCCGGGACGTCGGAGGAGAGCAGTACTTC
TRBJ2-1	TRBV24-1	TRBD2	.	CATSDQGLAGPEQFF	TGTGCCACCAGTGACCAGGGACTAGCGGGGCCTGAGCAGTTCTTC
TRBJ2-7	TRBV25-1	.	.	CACSQGLPHEQYF	TGTGCCTGCAGCCAGGGTCTCCCCCACGAGCAGTACTTC
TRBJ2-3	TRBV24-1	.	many	CATSGDTGADTQYF	TGTGCCACCAGTGGGGACACCGGCGCAGATACGCAGTATTTT
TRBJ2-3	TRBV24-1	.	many	CATSDSITGFGGDTQYF	TGTGCCACCAGTGATTCGATAACGGGATTCGGTGGAGATACGCAGTATTTT
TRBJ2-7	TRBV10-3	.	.	CAISQQTDYEQYF	TGTGCCATCAGTCAACAGACCGATTACGAGCAGTACTTC
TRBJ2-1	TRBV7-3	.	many	CASSTGLYNEQFF	TGTGCCAGCAGCACCGGACTCTACAATGAGCAGTTCTTC
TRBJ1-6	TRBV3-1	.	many	CASSRLDANSPLHF	TGTGCCAGCAGCCGCCTGGACGCGAATTCACCCCTCCACTTT
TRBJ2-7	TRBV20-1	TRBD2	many	CSALALAGVDEQYF	TGCAGTGCCCTAGCCCTAGCGGGAGTAGACGAGCAGTACTTC
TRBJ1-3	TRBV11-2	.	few	CASSLQGSYSGNTIYF	TGTGCCAGCAGCTTACAGGGCTCATACTCTGGAAACACCATATATTTT
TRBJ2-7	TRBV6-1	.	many	CASSALDTSIGEQYF	TGTGCCAGCAGTGCCCTCGACACTTCCATCGGCGAGCAGTACTTC
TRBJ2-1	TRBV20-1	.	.	CSARVAQFEQFF	TGCAGTGCTAGAGTGGCCCAATTTGAGCAGTTCTTC
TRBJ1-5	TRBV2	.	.	CASSAGRDSNQPQHF	TGTGCCAGCAGTGCTGGGAGGGACAGCAATCAGCCCCAGCATTTT
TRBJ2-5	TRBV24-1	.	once	CATSDPFETQYF	TGTGCCACCAGTGATCCGTTTGAGACCCAGTACTTC
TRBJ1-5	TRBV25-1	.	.	CAGSGAGLIHLYSNQPQHF	TGTGCCGGCAGTGGGGCAGGACTTATTCACCTTTATAGCAATCAGCCCCAGCATTTT
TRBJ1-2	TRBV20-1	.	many	CSASQGSNYGYTF	TGCAGTGCTAGTCAGGGGTCTAACTATGGCTACACCTTC
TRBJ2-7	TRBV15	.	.	CATSRVSDYEQYF	TGTGCCACCAGCAGAGTTTCAGACTACGAGCAGTACTTC
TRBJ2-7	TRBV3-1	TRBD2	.	CASGPYLAGAYEQYF	TGTGCCAGCGGCCCCTACCTAGCGGGAGCCTACGAGCAGTACTTC
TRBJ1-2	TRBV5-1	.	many	CASSLAGGLGYGYTF	TGCGCCAGCAGCTTGGCCGGGGGCCTCGGCTATGGCTACACCTTC
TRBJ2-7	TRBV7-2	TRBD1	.	CASILGQGSDEQYF	TGTGCCAGCATCTTGGGACAGGGGAGCGACGAGCAGTACTTC
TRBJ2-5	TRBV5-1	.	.	CASRLHEGELGTQYF	TGCGCCAGCAGACTACACGAAGGGGAATTGGGGACCCAGTACTTC